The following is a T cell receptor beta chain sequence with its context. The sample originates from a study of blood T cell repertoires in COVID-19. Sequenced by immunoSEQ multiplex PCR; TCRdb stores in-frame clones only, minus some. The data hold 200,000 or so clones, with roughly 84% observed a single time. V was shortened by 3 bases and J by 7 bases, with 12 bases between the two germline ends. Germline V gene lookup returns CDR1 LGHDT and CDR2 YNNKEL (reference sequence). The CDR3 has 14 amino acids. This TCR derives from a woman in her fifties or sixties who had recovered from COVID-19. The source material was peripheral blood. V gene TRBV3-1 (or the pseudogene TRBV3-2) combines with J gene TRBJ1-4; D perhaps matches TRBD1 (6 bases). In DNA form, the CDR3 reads TGTGCCAGCAGCCAGAACAGGGATCGTGAAAAACTGTTTTTT. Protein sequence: CASSQNRDREKLFF.